The rows below give T cell receptor beta chains drawn from one sample of a study of OX40 agonist ivuxolimab in advanced cancers. Here immunoSEQ multiplex PCR was the method, and the copy in TCRdb shows in-frame clones only, minus some. The table shows tens of thousands of clones, with approximately 95% occurring only once. Sequencing used CD4+ or CD8+ T cells sorted from blood, obtained in a trial of the OX40 agonist ivuxolimab. The receptors derive from an adult with an advanced solid tumor such as melanoma, head and neck, liver or kidney cancer. The CDR3 runs from the conserved cysteine through the conserved F or W. The order of the fields is V gene, D gene, J gene, clone size, CDR3 protein, CDR3 DNA. A D gene is named only where the DNA matches it firmly. The size of a clone is reported for some rows only, either as once, few or many, or as a class for expanded clones.

>TRBV30|-|TRBJ1-1|-
CAWSVGREAFF
TGTGCCTGGAGTGTAGGGAGAGAAGCTTTCTTT
>TRBV14|-|TRBJ1-1|once
CASSQLTLTGTGTEAFF
TGTGCCAGCAGCCAATTGACCCTTACAGGGACCGGCACTGAAGCTTTCTTT
>TRBV5-8|-|TRBJ1-5|-
CASSLAKGPNSNQPQHF
TGTGCCAGCAGCTTGGCCAAGGGACCAAATAGCAATCAGCCCCAGCATTTT
>TRBV29-1|TRBD2|TRBJ2-3|-
CSVRLAGGITDTQYF
TGCAGCGTTAGACTAGCGGGGGGGATCACAGATACGCAGTATTTT
>TRBV19|-|TRBJ2-7|once
CASSLPQPLQQYEQYF
TGTGCCAGTAGTCTCCCTCAGCCCCTACAACAATACGAGCAGTACTTC
>TRBV6-5|-|TRBJ1-5|-
CASTEVRNQPQHF
TGTGCCAGCACGGAGGTCAGGAATCAGCCCCAGCATTTT
>TRBV6-4|TRBD1|TRBJ1-2|-
CASSDEQGALGGYTF
TGTGCCAGCAGTGACGAACAGGGGGCGTTGGGCGGCTACACCTTC
>TRBV5-1|-|TRBJ2-1|-
CASSGGAIFQFF
TGCGCCAGCAGCGGAGGGGCTATATTTCAGTTCTTC
>TRBV19|-|TRBJ1-2|-
CASRPNVGDGLYGYTF
TGTGCCAGTAGACCGAATGTCGGGGATGGGCTCTATGGCTACACCTTC
>TRBV10-3|-|TRBJ2-7|-
CASSISEGFSYEQYF
TGTGCCAGCAGTATAAGTGAGGGATTCTCCTACGAGCAGTACTTC
>TRBV28|TRBD1|TRBJ1-2|-
CASREGAFYGYTF
TGTGCCAGTCGAGAGGGGGCCTTCTATGGCTACACCTTC
>TRBV16|TRBD1|TRBJ1-4|-
CASSRPYDRGNEKLFF
TGTGCCAGCAGCCGACCCTATGACAGGGGAAATGAAAAACTGTTTTTT
>TRBV7-8|TRBD1|TRBJ1-1|-
CASGALRGTDNTEAFF
TGTGCCAGCGGGGCCCTGCGGGGGACAGACAATACTGAAGCTTTCTTT
>TRBV11-2|TRBD1|TRBJ1-4|-
CASSSPGTVNEKLFF
TGTGCCAGCAGCTCCCCCGGGACAGTTAATGAAAAACTGTTTTTT
>TRBV2|-|TRBJ2-5|-
CASTWTIQETQYF
TGTGCCAGCACCTGGACTATCCAAGAGACCCAGTACTTC
>TRBV14|-|TRBJ2-7|-
CASSLLSATFYEQYF
TGTGCCAGCAGCCTCCTGTCCGCGACCTTCTACGAGCAGTACTTC
>TRBV28|TRBD1|TRBJ2-7|-
CASSPWTGGQEEQYF
TGTGCCAGCAGTCCGTGGACAGGGGGCCAAGAGGAGCAGTACTTC
>TRBV5-1|-|TRBJ1-6|once
CASSPMGSPGSPLHF
TGCGCCAGCAGCCCTATGGGATCTCCAGGTTCACCCCTCCACTTT
>TRBV2|-|TRBJ2-3|-
CASEGLTDTQYF
TGTGCCAGCGAAGGCCTCACAGATACGCAGTATTTT
>TRBV7-9|TRBD1|TRBJ2-7|-
CASSFPPTGRSYEQYF
TGTGCCAGCAGCTTTCCCCCGACAGGGCGGTCCTACGAGCAGTACTTC
>TRBV28|-|TRBJ1-5|-
CASSLFLNQPQHF
TGTGCCAGCAGTTTATTCCTAAATCAGCCCCAGCATTTT
>TRBV7-9|-|TRBJ2-2|-
CASSYRTVEDTGELFF
TGTGCCAGCAGCTATCGGACAGTCGAGGACACCGGGGAGCTGTTTTTT
>TRBV29-1|-|TRBJ1-2|-
CSVRPPDSSNYGYTF
TGCAGCGTTCGACCTCCGGACAGTTCTAACTATGGCTACACCTTC
>TRBV5-1|-|TRBJ2-2|-
CASSFSSETGELFF
TGCGCCAGCAGCTTTAGTAGCGAGACCGGGGAGCTGTTTTTT
>TRBV27|-|TRBJ1-1|once
CASSFTVNTEAFF
TGTGCCAGCAGTTTCACGGTGAACACTGAAGCTTTCTTT
>TRBV6-6|-|TRBJ1-3|-
CASSKGQRRNTIYF
TGTGCCAGCAGCAAAGGACAGCGAAGAAACACCATATATTTT
>TRBV27|-|TRBJ2-1|-
CASSPLGNPNNEQFF
TGTGCCAGCAGTCCCCTAGGTAACCCGAACAATGAGCAGTTCTTC
>TRBV9|-|TRBJ2-1|-
CASSVGLWGGVSEQFF
TGTGCCAGCAGCGTAGGTCTATGGGGAGGCGTTTCGGAGCAGTTCTTC
>TRBV19|TRBD2|TRBJ2-1|-
CASSPRTSPNEQFF
TGTGCCAGTAGTCCCCGGACTAGCCCCAATGAGCAGTTCTTC
>TRBV7-9|TRBD1|TRBJ2-2|once
CASSPREGANTGELFF
TGTGCCAGCAGCCCTAGAGAGGGGGCAAACACCGGGGAGCTGTTTTTT
>TRBV19|-|TRBJ1-1|once
CASTAVSGLSNTEAFF
TGTGCCAGTACCGCCGTGTCGGGACTCTCGAACACTGAAGCTTTCTTT
>TRBV7-6|-|TRBJ2-3|few
CASSLLVTDTQYF
TGTGCCAGCAGCTTATTAGTAACAGATACGCAGTATTTT
>TRBV15|TRBD1|TRBJ2-1|few
CATSRDRDRSYNEQFF
TGTGCCACCAGCAGAGACCGGGACAGATCCTACAATGAGCAGTTCTTC
>TRBV28|-|TRBJ2-7|-
CASSHLAVHYEQYF
TGTGCCAGCAGCCACTTAGCGGTCCACTACGAGCAGTACTTC
>TRBV6-6|TRBD1|TRBJ1-1|-
CASRSIRDRGNTEAFF
TGTGCCAGCAGGTCTATCCGGGACAGGGGGAACACTGAAGCTTTCTTT
>TRBV19|-|TRBJ1-5|-
CAGGNQPQHF
TGTGCTGGGGGCAATCAGCCCCAGCATTTT
>TRBV12-5|-|TRBJ2-5|-
CASGYTGEREETQYF
TGTGCTAGTGGTTACACAGGCGAACGGGAGGAGACCCAGTACTTC
>TRBV7-6|-|TRBJ2-7|-
CASARTGLYEQYF
TGTGCCAGCGCGCGTACGGGGTTGTACGAGCAGTACTTC
>TRBV19|-|TRBJ2-7|-
CASSIGRSREQYF
TGTGCCAGTAGTATCGGCAGGTCTCGGGAGCAGTACTTC
>TRBV28|-|TRBJ1-4|-
CASSWGREEKLFF
TGTGCCAGCAGTTGGGGCAGGGAGGAAAAACTGTTTTTT
>TRBV16|-|TRBJ2-7|-
CASSQSGGDSPYEQYF
TGTGCCAGCAGCCAATCAGGGGGGGACAGCCCCTACGAGCAGTACTTC
>TRBV5-4|-|TRBJ2-3|once
CASSHEPGLVYTDTQYF
TGTGCCAGCAGCCACGAACCGGGACTTGTCTACACAGATACGCAGTATTTT
>TRBV7-9|TRBD1|TRBJ2-7|few
CASSPDRYEQYF
TGTGCCAGCAGCCCGGACAGGTACGAGCAGTACTTC
>TRBV7-9|-|TRBJ2-7|-
CASSASQAGWAGPGF
TGTGCCAGCAGCGCCTCCCAGGCAGGGTGGGCAGGGCCCGGGTTC
>TRBV19|TRBD1|TRBJ1-1|-
CASSTPGQGTNTEAFF
TGTGCCAGTAGTACACCGGGACAGGGTACGAACACTGAAGCTTTCTTT
>TRBV4-3|TRBD2|TRBJ2-1|-
CASSQDSGLGITSYNEQFF
TGCGCCAGCAGCCAAGATTCGGGACTAGGCATAACCTCCTACAATGAGCAGTTCTTC
>TRBV9|-|TRBJ2-2|-
CASSVRGSPGQRAANTGELFF
TGTGCCAGCAGCGTGCGGGGGAGTCCGGGACAGCGAGCAGCGAACACCGGGGAGCTGTTTTTT
>TRBV19|-|TRBJ1-2|-
CASSIVGVVANYGYTF
TGTGCCAGTAGTATAGTGGGGGTGGTAGCTAACTATGGCTACACCTTC
>TRBV6-5|-|TRBJ1-5|-
CASSERAIPQPQHF
TGTGCCAGCAGTGAGAGGGCAATACCTCAGCCCCAGCATTTT
>TRBV27|-|TRBJ1-1|-
CASKLGNTEAFF
TGTGCCAGCAAGTTAGGGAACACTGAAGCTTTCTTT